Each of the 7 T cell receptor beta chains below was sequenced from the same sample in a study of CD8+ T cells in alopecia areata. CD4+ cells of roughly 5 patients were subjected to sorting into CD25+CD127- cells. Investigators isolated RNA and reverse transcribed it into cDNA to act as the sequencing template. The data were produced by immunoSEQ multiplex PCR, yet TCRdb's version contains in-frame clones alone and is incomplete. The sample records 30,000 to 40,000 clones, roughly 53% being singletons. The sample comprised CD4+ Tregs sorted from blood. These receptors were collected from a human donor with alopecia areata.

The J gene is TRBJ2-2, the V gene TRBV28; D is possibly TRBD1 (6 bases). This CDR3 has 16 amino acids. Looked up from germline, CDR1 is MDHEN and CDR2 is SYDVKM. V was clipped by 3 bases and J by 13 bases, with 24 bases between them. The CDR3 DNA is TGTGCCAGCAGTTTGAGGGGGAGTCTGTCTCTGCTTGGGCTGTTTTTT. Protein product: CASSLRGSLSLLGLFF.

The J gene is TRBJ1-2, the V gene TRBV7-9, with 7 bases matching TRBD1. V shed 3 bases, J shed 8 bases, and the junction held 6 bases outside the gene matches. Germline CDR1 reads SEHNR; CDR2 reads FQNEAQ (reference sequence). This CDR3 is 13 amino acids long. DNA for the CDR3: TGTGCCAGCAGCTTTAGGGGGACAGTAGGCTACACCTTC. Translated: CASSFRGTVGYTF.

This clone was observed a few times. The chain combines TRBV5-1 with TRBJ2-5; TRBD2 agrees at 8 bases. This CDR3 region has 16 residues. Germline-derived CDR1 and CDR2 are SGHRS and YFSETQ. V lost 4 bases, J lost 3 bases, and 11 bases stayed unmatched. DNA of the CDR3: TGCGCCAGCAGCCGACGGTGGTCAGCGGGGGAAGAGACCCAGTACTTC. Translated, it gives CASSRRWSAGEETQYF.

The chain has TRBV6-6 and TRBJ1-2, with D uncertain. There are 11 residues in the CDR3. Germline V gene data show CDR1 as MNHNY and CDR2 as SVGAGI (reference sequence). Trimming cost V 8 bases and J 2 bases, with 6 bases left between them. The CDR3, as DNA: TGTGCCAGCGTAGGGAACTATGGCTACACCTTC. This translates into CASVGNYGYTF.

CDR3 nucleotide sequence: TGTGCCAGCAGCCCTAAACGGAGCAACACCGGGGAGCTGTTTTTT. This translates into CASSPKRSNTGELFF. The chain is built from TRBV7-2 and TRBJ2-2; D call uncertain. Trimming cost V 5 bases and J 2 bases, with 12 bases left between them. This CDR3 is built from 15 residues. Germline V gene lookup returns CDR1 SGHTA and CDR2 FQGNSA. Filled out from reference TRBV7-2 and TRBJ2-2, the complete variable domain reads GAGVSQSPSNKVTEKGKDVELRCDPISGHTALYWYRQSLGQGLEFLIYFQGNSAPDKSGLPSDRFSAERTGGSVSTLTIQRTQQEDSAVYLCASSPKRSNTGELFFGEGSRLTVL.

The genes are TRBV4-3 and TRBJ2-7; 10 positions agree with TRBD2. From germline, CDR1 is LGHNA and CDR2 YSLEER. After removal of 1 base from V and 2 bases from J, the junction contained 11 bases not matched to a gene. The CDR3 has 18 residues. For the CDR3, the DNA is TGCGCCAGCAGCCAAGTGGCTAGCGGGAGCCCATCTACCTACGAGCAGTACTTC. Translated, it gives CASSQVASGSPSTYEQYF.

The chain is built from TRBV2 and TRBJ1-1, with TRBD1 as a possible D gene (5 bases). The V end lost 5 bases, the J end lost 4 bases, and 8 bases lay between the germline ends. The CDR3 sequence is 12 residues long. Germline lookup yields CDR1 SNHLY and CDR2 FYNNEI. CDR3 DNA sequence: TGTGCCAGCAGTCGGGACGCCACTGAAGCTTTCTTT. Encoded protein: CASSRDATEAFF.